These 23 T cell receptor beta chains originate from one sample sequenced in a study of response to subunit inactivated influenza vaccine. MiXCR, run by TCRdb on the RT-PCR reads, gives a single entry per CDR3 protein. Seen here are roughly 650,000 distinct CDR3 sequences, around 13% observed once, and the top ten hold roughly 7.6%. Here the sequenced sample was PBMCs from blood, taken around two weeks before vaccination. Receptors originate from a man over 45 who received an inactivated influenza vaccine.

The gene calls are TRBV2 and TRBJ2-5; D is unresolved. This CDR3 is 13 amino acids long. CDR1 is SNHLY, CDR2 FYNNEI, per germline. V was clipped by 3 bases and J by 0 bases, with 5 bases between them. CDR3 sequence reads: CASSDRYQETQYF. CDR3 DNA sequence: TGTGCCAGCAGTGATAGGTACCAAGAGACCCAGTACTTC.

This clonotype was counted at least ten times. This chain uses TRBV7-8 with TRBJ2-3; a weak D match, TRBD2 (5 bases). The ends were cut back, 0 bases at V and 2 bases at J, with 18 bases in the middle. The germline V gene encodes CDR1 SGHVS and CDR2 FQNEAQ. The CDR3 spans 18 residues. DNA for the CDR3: TGTGCCAGCAGCTTAGCGGGTATTGGACTGTCGACCACAGATACGCAGTATTTT. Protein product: CASSLAGIGLSTTDTQYF.

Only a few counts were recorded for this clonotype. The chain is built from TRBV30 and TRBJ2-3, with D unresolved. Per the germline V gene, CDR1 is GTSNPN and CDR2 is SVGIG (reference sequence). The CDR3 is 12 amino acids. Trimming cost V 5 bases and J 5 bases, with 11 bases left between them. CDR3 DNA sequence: TGTGCCTGGGGAGCCCGGAAAGATACGCAGTATTTT. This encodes CAWGARKDTQYF.

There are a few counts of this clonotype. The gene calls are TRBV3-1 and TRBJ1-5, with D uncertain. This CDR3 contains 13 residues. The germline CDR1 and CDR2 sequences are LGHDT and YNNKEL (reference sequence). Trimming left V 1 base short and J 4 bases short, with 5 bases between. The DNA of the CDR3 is TGTGCCAGCAGCCAAGGTTGGAATCAGCCCCAGCATTTT. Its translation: CASSQGWNQPQHF.

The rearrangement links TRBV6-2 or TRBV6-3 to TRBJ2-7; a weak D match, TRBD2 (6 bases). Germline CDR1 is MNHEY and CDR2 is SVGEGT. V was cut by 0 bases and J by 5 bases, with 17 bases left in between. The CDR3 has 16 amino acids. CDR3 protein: CASSYSEELRRDEQYF. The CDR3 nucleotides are TGTGCCAGCAGTTACTCAGAAGAACTCCGGAGGGACGAGCAGTACTTC.

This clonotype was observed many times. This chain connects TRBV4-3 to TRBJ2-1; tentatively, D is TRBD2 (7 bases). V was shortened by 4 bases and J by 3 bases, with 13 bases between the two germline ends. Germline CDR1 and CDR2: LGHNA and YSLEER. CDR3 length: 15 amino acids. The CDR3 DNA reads TGCGCCAGCAGCCGAGGGGGGGGGAGCTACAATGAGCAGTTCTTC. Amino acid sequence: CASSRGGGSYNEQFF.

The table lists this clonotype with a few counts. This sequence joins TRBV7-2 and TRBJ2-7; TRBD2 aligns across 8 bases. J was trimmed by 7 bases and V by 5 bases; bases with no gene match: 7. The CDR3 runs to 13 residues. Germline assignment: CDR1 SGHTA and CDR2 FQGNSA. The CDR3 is CASSRGLEKEQYF. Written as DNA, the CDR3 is TGTGCCAGCAGCCGGGGACTAGAAAAGGAGCAGTACTTC.

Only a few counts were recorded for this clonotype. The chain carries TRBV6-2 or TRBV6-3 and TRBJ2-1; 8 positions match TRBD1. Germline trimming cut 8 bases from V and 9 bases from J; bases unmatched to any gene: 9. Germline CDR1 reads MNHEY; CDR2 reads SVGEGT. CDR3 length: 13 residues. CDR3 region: CASSSHTGGEQFF. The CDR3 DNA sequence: TGTGCCAGCTCCTCTCACACAGGGGGTGAGCAGTTCTTC.

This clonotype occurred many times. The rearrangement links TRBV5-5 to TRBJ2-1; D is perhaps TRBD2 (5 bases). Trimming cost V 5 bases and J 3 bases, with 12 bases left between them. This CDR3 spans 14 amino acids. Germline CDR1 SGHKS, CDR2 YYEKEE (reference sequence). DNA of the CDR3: TGTGCCAGCAGTAGGAGCGGAGACTACAATGAGCAGTTCTTC. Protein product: CASSRSGDYNEQFF. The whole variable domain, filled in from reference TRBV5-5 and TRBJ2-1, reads DAGVTQSPTHLIKTRGQQVTLRCSPISGHKSVSWYQQVLGQGPQFIFQYYEKEERGRGNFPDRFSARQFPNYSSELNVNALLLGDSALYLCASSRSGDYNEQFFGPGTRLTVL.

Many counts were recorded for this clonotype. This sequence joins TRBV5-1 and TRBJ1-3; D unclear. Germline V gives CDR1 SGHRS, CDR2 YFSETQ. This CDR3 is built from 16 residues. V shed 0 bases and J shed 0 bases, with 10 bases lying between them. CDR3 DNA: TGCGCCAGCAGCTTGGAAGGAGGAAGCTCTGGAAACACCATATATTTT. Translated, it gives CASSLEGGSSGNTIYF.

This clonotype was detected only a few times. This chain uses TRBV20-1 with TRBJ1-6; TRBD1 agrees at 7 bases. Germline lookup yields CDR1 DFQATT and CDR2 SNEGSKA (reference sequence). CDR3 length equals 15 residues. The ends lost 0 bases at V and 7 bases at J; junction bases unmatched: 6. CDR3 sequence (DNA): TGCAGTGCTAGAGACCAGACAGGGAGGAATTCACCCCTCCACTTT. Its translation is CSARDQTGRNSPLHF.

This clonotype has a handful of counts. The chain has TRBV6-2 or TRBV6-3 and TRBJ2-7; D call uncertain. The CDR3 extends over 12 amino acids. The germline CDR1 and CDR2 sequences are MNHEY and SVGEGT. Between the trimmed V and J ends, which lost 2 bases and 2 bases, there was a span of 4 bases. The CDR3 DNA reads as TGTGCCAGCAGTTACCTAACCTACGAGCAGTACTTC. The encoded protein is CASSYLTYEQYF.

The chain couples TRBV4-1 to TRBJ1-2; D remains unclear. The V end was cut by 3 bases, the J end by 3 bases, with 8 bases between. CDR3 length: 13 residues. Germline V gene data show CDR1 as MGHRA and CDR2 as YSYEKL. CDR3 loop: CASSHVLYYGYTF. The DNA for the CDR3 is TGCGCCAGCAGCCACGTACTGTACTATGGCTACACCTTC.

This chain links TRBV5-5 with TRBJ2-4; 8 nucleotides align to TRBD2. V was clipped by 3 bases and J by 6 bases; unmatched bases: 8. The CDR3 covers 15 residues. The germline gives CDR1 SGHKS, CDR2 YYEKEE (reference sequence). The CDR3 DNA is TGTGCCAGCAGCTACTCGGGGGGGCGAGGAAACATTCAGTACTTC. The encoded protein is CASSYSGGRGNIQYF.

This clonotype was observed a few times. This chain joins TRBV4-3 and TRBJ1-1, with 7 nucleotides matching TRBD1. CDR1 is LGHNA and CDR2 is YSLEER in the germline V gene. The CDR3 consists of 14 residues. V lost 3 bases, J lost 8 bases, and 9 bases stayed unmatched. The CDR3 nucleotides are TGCGCCAGCAGCCAGGCAGGGGGAATGAGGGAAGCTTTCTTT. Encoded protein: CASSQAGGMREAFF.

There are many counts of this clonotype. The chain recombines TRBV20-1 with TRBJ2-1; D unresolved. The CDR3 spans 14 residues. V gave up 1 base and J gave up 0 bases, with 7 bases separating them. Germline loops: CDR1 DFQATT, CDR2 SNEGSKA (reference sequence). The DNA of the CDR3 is TGCAGTGCTAGAGCACAAAACTCCTACAATGAGCAGTTCTTC. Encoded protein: CSARAQNSYNEQFF.

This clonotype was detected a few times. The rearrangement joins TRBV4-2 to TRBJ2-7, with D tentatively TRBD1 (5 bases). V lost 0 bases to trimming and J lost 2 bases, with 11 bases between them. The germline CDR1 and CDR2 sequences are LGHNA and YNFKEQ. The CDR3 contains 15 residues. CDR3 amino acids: CASSQDYSRAYEQYF. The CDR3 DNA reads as TGTGCCAGCAGCCAAGATTATTCCAGGGCCTACGAGCAGTACTTC.

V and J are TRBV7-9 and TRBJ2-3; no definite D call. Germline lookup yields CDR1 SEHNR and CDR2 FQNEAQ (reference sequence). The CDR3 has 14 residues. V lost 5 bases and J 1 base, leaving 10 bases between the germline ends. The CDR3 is CASSNVLGTDTQYF. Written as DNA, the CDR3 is TGTGCCAGCAGCAACGTTTTAGGCACAGATACGCAGTATTTT.

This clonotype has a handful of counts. The CDR3 coding sequence is TGCAGCGTTGAGAGGAACACTGAAGCTTTCTTT. Translating it yields CSVERNTEAFF. The chain couples TRBV29-1 to TRBJ1-1, with D unclear. This CDR3 comprises 11 residues. The germline V gene encodes CDR1 SQVTM and CDR2 ANQGSEA. V gave up 3 bases and J gave up 1 base, with 3 bases separating them. Full variable domain (outside the CDR3, taken from reference TRBV29-1 and TRBJ1-1): SAVISQKPSRDICQRGTSLTIQCQVDSQVTMMFWYRQQPGQSLTLIATANQGSEATYESGFVIDKFPISRPNLTFSTLTVSNMSPEDSSIYLCSVERNTEAFFGQGTRLTVV.

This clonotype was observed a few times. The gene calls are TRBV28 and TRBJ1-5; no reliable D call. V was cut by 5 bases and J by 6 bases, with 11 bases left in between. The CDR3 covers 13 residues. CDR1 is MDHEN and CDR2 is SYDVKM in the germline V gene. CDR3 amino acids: CASSLPGFQPQHF. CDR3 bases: TGTGCCAGCAGTCTCCCTGGTTTTCAGCCCCAGCATTTT.

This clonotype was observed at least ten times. The CDR3 protein is CATSRTGVAQPQHF. For the CDR3, the DNA is TGTGCCACCAGCAGGACAGGGGTGGCTCAGCCCCAGCATTTT. The chain is built from TRBV15 and TRBJ1-5; 8 bases match TRBD1. Germline lookup yields CDR1 LNHNV and CDR2 YYDKDF (reference sequence). J gave up 6 bases and V 3 bases, and 4 bases lay outside the gene matches. The CDR3 covers 14 residues.

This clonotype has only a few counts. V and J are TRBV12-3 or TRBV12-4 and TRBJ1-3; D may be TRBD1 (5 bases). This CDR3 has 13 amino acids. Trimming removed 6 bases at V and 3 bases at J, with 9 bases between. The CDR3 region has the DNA TGTGCCAGCAGAGGGGCGGATGGAAACACCATATATTTT. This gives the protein CASRGADGNTIYF.

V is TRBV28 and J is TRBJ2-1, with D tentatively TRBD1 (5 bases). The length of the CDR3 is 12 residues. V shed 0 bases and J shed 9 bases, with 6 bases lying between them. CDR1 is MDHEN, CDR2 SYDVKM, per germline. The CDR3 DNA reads TGTGCCAGCAGTTTATGGCAGGGTGAGCAGTTCTTC. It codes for CASSLWQGEQFF.